This T cell receptor beta chain was identified in a study of TIL therapy for anti-PD-1-resistant metastatic lung cancer. Overall study context: Progressing patients received lymphodepletion, expanded TIL infusion and IL-2.

Documented time point: pre-treatment sample, taken before nivolumab and TIL therapy. The libraries were made with immunoSEQ v3. The method was immunoSEQ multiplex PCR; TCRdb's version includes in-frame clones alone and lacks a portion of them. The data hold 50,000 to 65,000 clones, with roughly 66% observed a single time. The CDR3 length is 15 residues. The V and J ends lost 3 bases and 4 bases respectively, with 17 bases between them. Germline-derived CDR1 and CDR2 are SGDLS and YYNGEE. J is TRBJ2-7 and V is TRBV9; a weak D match, TRBD1 (8 bases). This receptor was identified in a person aged 25 to 85 with non-small cell lung cancer. Sequenced here: blood, sampled at baseline. The CDR3 protein is CASSEATGEGYEQYF. The CDR3 DNA reads as TGTGCCAGCAGCGAAGCGACAGGGGAGGGTTACGAGCAGTACTTC.